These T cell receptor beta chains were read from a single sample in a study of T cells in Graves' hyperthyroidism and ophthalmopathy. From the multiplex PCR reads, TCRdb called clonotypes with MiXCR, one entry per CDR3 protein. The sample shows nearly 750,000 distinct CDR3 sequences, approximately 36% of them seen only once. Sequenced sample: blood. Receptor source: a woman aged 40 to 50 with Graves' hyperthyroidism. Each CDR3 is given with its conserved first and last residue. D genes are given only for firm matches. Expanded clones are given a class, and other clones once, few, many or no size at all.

TGTGCCAGCTCACCACCGTCGGGCTGGGGAGGTGAAGCTTTCTTT,CASSPPSGWGGEAFF,TRBV18,TRBJ1-1,few,NA
TGTGCCAGCTCACGGGGGAATACACCCCTCCACTTT,CASSRGNTPLHF,TRBV9,TRBJ1-6,few,NA
TGCAGCGTTGGGGTGGGCATGAAGAACACTGAAGCTTTCTTT,CSVGVGMKNTEAFF,TRBV29-1,TRBJ1-1,NA,NA
TGTGCCGGTAGCTCGACAGGGGGTAATCAGCCCCAGCATTTT,CAGSSTGGNQPQHF,TRBV19,TRBJ1-5,few,TRBD1
TGTGCCAGCAGTTTAACAAGGACAACCTATGGCTACACCTTC,CASSLTRTTYGYTF,TRBV28,TRBJ1-2,NA,NA
TGTGCCAGCAGCCAGGGGTTAGGTGAGCAGTTCTTC,CASSQGLGEQFF,TRBV2,TRBJ2-1,NA,NA
TGTGCCAGCAGCTTCGCGATGGCGGGAACCTACGAGCAGTACTTC,CASSFAMAGTYEQYF,TRBV5-8,TRBJ2-7,many,NA
TGTGCCAGCTCACCTCGGGCAGGGACACCCTATGGCTACACCTTC,CASSPRAGTPYGYTF,TRBV14,TRBJ1-2,NA,NA
TGTGCCAGCAGTGCCTTCCCTCTCGGTGGCTACACCTTC,CASSAFPLGGYTF,TRBV6-4,TRBJ1-2,many,NA
TGTGCCAGCAGCTCCGGGGGTGATTCACCCCTCCACTTT,CASSSGGDSPLHF,TRBV5-8,TRBJ1-6,many,NA
TGTGCCAGCAGAATGGGCGGGGTAGGTCAGCCCCAGCATTTT,CASRMGGVGQPQHF,TRBV6-6,TRBJ1-5,NA,NA
TGTGCCACCAGCAGAGATTCACAGGCGACTCAGTTCTTC,CATSRDSQATQFF,TRBV15,TRBJ2-1,few,NA
TGTGCCAGCTCCGCCGGGACAGACTCTGGAAACACCATATATTTT,CASSAGTDSGNTIYF,TRBV2,TRBJ1-3,NA,TRBD1
TGCGCCAGCAGCCAAGAGATTCCCACAGGATCGGGCGGGGAGCTGTTTTTT,CASSQEIPTGSGGELFF,TRBV4-3,TRBJ2-2,few,NA
TGTGCCAGCAGCCAAGACGCCAGGGGTCAGGTAATGAGCAATCAGCCCCAGCATTTT,CASSQDARGQVMSNQPQHF,TRBV5-6,TRBJ1-5,NA,NA
TGTGCCAGCAGTCCTCCCAGGGGCATAACTGAAAAACTGTTTTTT,CASSPPRGITEKLFF,TRBV12-3/TRBV12-4,TRBJ1-4,NA,NA
TGTGCCGGCGACAGGGGCAATGAGCAGTTCTTC,CAGDRGNEQFF,TRBV2,TRBJ2-1,NA,TRBD1
TGTGCCACCAGTAGCGAGACCCACTCGGGGGGCTACACCTTC,CATSSETHSGGYTF,TRBV15,TRBJ1-2,many,NA
TGTGCCATCAGTGAGGACAGGGGTCCGTACGAGCAGTACTTC,CAISEDRGPYEQYF,TRBV10-3,TRBJ2-7,NA,TRBD1
TGTGCCAGCAGCTTCATTGACAGGAGGACGATGGGCTACACCTTC,CASSFIDRRTMGYTF,TRBV7-2,TRBJ1-2,NA,NA
TGTGCCAGCAGTGTGTGGCGGTCCAGGGATACTAACTATGGCTACACCTTC,CASSVWRSRDTNYGYTF,TRBV6-1,TRBJ1-2,NA,NA
TGTGCCAGCAGATTCGGGACAGCCTCCTACGAGCAGTACTTC,CASRFGTASYEQYF,TRBV2,TRBJ2-7,many,TRBD1
TGTGCCAGCAGTTTAGCGAGTTCCTTTGGACGGTTTAGGTATGGCTACACCTTC,CASSLASSFGRFRYGYTF,TRBV12-3/TRBV12-4,TRBJ1-2,few,NA
TGTGCCAGCAGTTTACTAGGGACTAACTATGGCTACACCTTC,CASSLLGTNYGYTF,TRBV12-3/TRBV12-4,TRBJ1-2,few,NA
TGTGCCAGCAGTTTGCAGGACGAGCAGTGCTTC,CASSLQDEQCF,TRBV25-1,TRBJ2-7,once,NA
TGCAGCGTTGTCAGCGGGGCTCGCACAGATACGCAGTATTTT,CSVVSGARTDTQYF,TRBV29-1,TRBJ2-3,NA,TRBD2
TGTGCCAGTAACGTCTTTGGGACTGCGAACACTGAAGCTTTCTTT,CASNVFGTANTEAFF,TRBV19,TRBJ1-1,few,NA
TGTGCCAGCAGGGCATCTTGGGGCCTTTACACCTTC,CASRASWGLYTF,TRBV5-4,TRBJ1-2,NA,NA
TGTGCCAGCAGTGAGGGGGGGGCGGGGTACTACACCTTC,CASSEGGAGYYTF,TRBV2,TRBJ1-2,NA,NA
TGTGCCAGCAGCTCTAATGGGCAGCCCCAGCATTTT,CASSSNGQPQHF,TRBV7-2,TRBJ1-5,many,NA
TGTGCCAGCAGCTCCGATAGCGAGACCCCTTGGACCCAGTGCTTC,CASSSDSETPWTQCF,TRBV10-3,TRBJ2-5,NA,NA
TGTGCTAGCAGCTTAGCGCGCTCCGGGGAGCTGTTTTTT,CASSLARSGELFF,TRBV7-7,TRBJ2-2,once,NA
TGCAGCCCAGTCTCTGGGGCCAACGTCCTGACTTTC,CSPVSGANVLTF,TRBV29-1,TRBJ2-6,NA,NA
TGCGCCAGCAGCCAAGGGGTCCTGGCTGTAGAGCAGTACTTC,CASSQGVLAVEQYF,TRBV7-9,TRBJ2-7,NA,NA
TGCGCCAGCACCGTGGACGGGGCCTACGAGCAGTACTTC,CASTVDGAYEQYF,TRBV5-1,TRBJ2-7,many,NA
TGCAGTGCCTCGACTAGCGGGAGGGGAGAGACCCAGTACTTC,CSASTSGRGETQYF,TRBV20-1,TRBJ2-5,many,TRBD2
TGTGCCAGCAGCTTGAGGACAGGGAGAGGGGAGCAGTACTTC,CASSLRTGRGEQYF,TRBV5-4,TRBJ2-7,few,TRBD1
TGCAGTCCCCGGTCTCCCAGGGTACAGAACACTGAAGCTTTCTTT,CSPRSPRVQNTEAFF,TRBV20-1,TRBJ1-1,few,NA
TGTGCCAGCAGCTTGGGGGGAAAGGGGGCGACGACTGAAGCTTTCTTT,CASSLGGKGATTEAFF,TRBV5-4,TRBJ1-1,NA,TRBD1
TGTGCCAGCGGGGGCGGAGAGGCATACTACGAGCAGTACTTC,CASGGGEAYYEQYF,TRBV12-3/TRBV12-4,TRBJ2-7,NA,NA
TGTGCTAGTGGGGGTCCGGAAGACGAGCAGTACTTC,CASGGPEDEQYF,TRBV12-5,TRBJ2-7,few,NA
TGCAGCGTTGTAAAGGGGAACTATGGCTACACCTTC,CSVVKGNYGYTF,TRBV29-1,TRBJ1-2,many,NA
TGTGCCAGCAGCCCAAAGACAGGGGCGGTGGTTCATGAAAAACTGTTTTTT,CASSPKTGAVVHEKLFF,TRBV7-9,TRBJ1-4,NA,TRBD1
TGCGCCAGCAGCCAAGGGCCAGGGACGCTCCTTGGCTACACCTTC,CASSQGPGTLLGYTF,TRBV4-3,TRBJ1-2,few,NA
TGTGCCAGCAGCTTAGCCAAAGGCGGTTATAAAGAGACCCAGTACTTC,CASSLAKGGYKETQYF,TRBV13,TRBJ2-5,few,NA